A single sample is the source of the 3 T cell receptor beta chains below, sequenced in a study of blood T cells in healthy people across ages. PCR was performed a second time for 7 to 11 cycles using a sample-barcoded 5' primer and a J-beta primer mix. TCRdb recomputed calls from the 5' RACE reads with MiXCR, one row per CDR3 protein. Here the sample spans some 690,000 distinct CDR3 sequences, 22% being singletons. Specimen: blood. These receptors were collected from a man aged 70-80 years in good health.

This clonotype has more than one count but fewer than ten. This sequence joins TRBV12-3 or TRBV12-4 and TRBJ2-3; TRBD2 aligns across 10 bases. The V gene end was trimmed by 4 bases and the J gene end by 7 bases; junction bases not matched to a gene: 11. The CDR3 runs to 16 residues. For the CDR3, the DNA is TGTGCCAGCAGTTCTCAGAGCGGGAGGGCCACGAATACGCAGTATTTT. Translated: CASSSQSGRATNTQYF.

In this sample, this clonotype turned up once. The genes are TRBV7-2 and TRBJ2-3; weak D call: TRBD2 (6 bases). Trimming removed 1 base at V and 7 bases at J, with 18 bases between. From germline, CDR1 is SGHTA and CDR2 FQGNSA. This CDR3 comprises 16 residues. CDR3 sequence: CASSLEVSGVAYTQYF. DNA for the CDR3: TGTGCCAGCAGCTTAGAGGTTAGCGGCGTAGCCTATACGCAGTATTTT.

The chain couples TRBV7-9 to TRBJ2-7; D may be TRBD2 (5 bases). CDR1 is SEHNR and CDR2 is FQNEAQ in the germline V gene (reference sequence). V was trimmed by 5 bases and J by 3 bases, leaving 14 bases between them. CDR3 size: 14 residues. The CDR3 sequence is CASSTLDGLYEQYF. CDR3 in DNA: TGTGCCAGCAGCACTTTAGACGGACTCTACGAGCAGTACTTC.